This TCR beta chain stems from a study of control samples from healthy donors and cancer patients. This clone appeared a single time. Trimming removed 0 bases at V and 2 bases at J, with 8 bases between. The CDR3 contains 14 residues. The germline gives CDR1 ENHRY, CDR2 SYGVKD. Sequenced by immunoSEQ multiplex PCR; TCRdb stores in-frame clones only, minus some. The table has 150,000 to 200,000 clones, roughly 92% seen once; the top ten hold 1.4%. The sequenced material came from blood. V usage is TRBV10-3 and J usage is TRBJ2-7; D may be TRBD1 or TRBD2 (5 bases each). The receptor was isolated from a man aged 25 to 40 in good health. This chain's CDR3 is CAISESGETYEQYF. DNA of the CDR3: TGTGCCATCAGTGAGTCGGGGGAAACCTACGAGCAGTACTTC.